Within the sample, the clone carrying this T cell receptor beta chain is medium-sized. Sequence at one end of the junction differs from germline and may be a read error. As every portion of the isolated RNA was reverse transcribed, the sequencing read expressed TCRB transcripts. The table came from immunoSEQ multiplex PCR; TCRdb's copy has only in-frame clones and leaves some out. The sample comprises under 300,000 clones, under 8.5% of which are singletons, and approximately 1% rests with the top ten. The data are from a study of beta chain features in type 1 diabetes. The V gene's germline CDR1 is KGHSH and CDR2 LQKENI. The length of the CDR3 is 11 residues.

This chain uses TRBV18 with TRBJ2-1; a possible D gene is TRBD2 (7 bases). The receptor was derived from a woman younger than 30 in good health. The sequenced sample was central memory CD4+ T cells from blood. DNA for the CDR3: TGTGCCAGTCGCAGCGGGACAACTCCCGTCTTC. It is translated as CASRSGTTPVF.